This T cell receptor (beta chain) originates from a study of T-cell memory formation after mild COVID-19. A single record per CDR3 protein comes from TCRdb applying MiXCR to the 5' RACE reads. The sample lists around 530,000 distinct CDR3 sequences, roughly 20% occurring once. The V and J ends lost 1 base and 5 bases, in that order; junction bases with no gene match: 8. CDR1 is LGHNA and CDR2 is YNFKEQ in the germline V gene. The CDR3 contains 16 residues. This clonotype originated in an adult woman who had mild COVID-19 (a few samples of this study predate the infection). Cell type and time point are not known. The chain is built from TRBV4-2 and TRBJ2-3; 8 bases agree with TRBD2. Sequencing was performed on PBMCs or a T cell subset sorted from them (not recorded which). For the CDR3, the DNA is TGTGCCAGCAGCCAAGGGGTCGGGAGGGGCATAGATACGCAGTATTTT. As protein: CASSQGVGRGIDTQYF.